This record concerns one T cell receptor (beta chain) sequence. Original data processing: Reference gene primer amplification gave nucleated cell count estimates. Sequencing used immunoSEQ multiplex PCR; TCRdb keeps in-frame clones, though not all of them. From that table come the V and J calls and clone size; the DNA was used to work out D and trimming. The table shows under 300,000 clones, with about 89% occurring only once. The data were taken from a study of blood T cell repertoires in COVID-19. Study-level background: Acute and convalescent COVID-19 samples came from the United States, Italy and Spain.

Sequenced sample: peripheral blood. This receptor was identified in a man aged 50 or older with acute or convalescent COVID-19.

The CDR3 spells CASRDLAGGPSYEQYF. In DNA, the CDR3 is TGTGCCAGCAGGGACTTGGCGGGGGGGCCCTCCTACGAGCAGTACTTC. The rearrangement joins TRBV2 to TRBJ2-7; 9 nucleotides align to TRBD2. Trimming took 6 bases from V and 0 from J; bases not matched to a gene: 9. Germline V gene sequence: CDR1 SNHLY, CDR2 FYNNEI. This CDR3 has 16 amino acids.